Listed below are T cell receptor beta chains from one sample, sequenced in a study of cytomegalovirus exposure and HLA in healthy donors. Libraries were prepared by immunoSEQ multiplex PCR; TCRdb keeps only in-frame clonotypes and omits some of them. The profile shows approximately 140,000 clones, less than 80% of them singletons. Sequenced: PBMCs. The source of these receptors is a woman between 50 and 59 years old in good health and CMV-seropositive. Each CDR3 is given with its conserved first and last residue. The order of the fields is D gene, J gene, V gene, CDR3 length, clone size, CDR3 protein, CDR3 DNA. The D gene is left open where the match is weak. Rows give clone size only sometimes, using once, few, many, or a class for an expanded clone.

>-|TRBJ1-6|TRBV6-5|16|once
CASSYSFGQGNSPLHF
TGTGCCAGCAGTTACTCGTTCGGGCAGGGAAATTCACCCCTCCACTTT
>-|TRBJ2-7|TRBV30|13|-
CAWNLVPSREQYF
TGTGCCTGGAACCTCGTTCCCTCCAGGGAGCAGTACTTC
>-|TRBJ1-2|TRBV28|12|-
CASSLGQYGYTF
TGTGCCAGCAGTTTAGGGCAGTATGGCTACACCTTC
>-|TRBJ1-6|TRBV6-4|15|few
CASSDSEGGNSPLHF
TGTGCCAGCAGTGACTCTGAGGGTGGGAATTCACCCCTCCACTTT
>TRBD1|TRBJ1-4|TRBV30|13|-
CAWSRQGDEKLFF
TGTGCCTGGAGTCGACAGGGGGATGAAAAACTGTTTTTT
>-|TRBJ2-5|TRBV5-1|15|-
CASSLMLAQQETQYF
TGCGCCAGCAGCTTGATGCTAGCACAACAAGAGACCCAGTACTTC
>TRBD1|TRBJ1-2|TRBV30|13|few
CAWSGTGIGGYTF
TGTGCCTGGAGCGGGACAGGGATTGGTGGCTACACCTTC
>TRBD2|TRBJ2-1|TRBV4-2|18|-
CASSQDLGGGMSYNEQFF
TGTGCCAGCAGCCAAGATCTGGGCGGGGGGATGTCCTACAATGAGCAGTTCTTC
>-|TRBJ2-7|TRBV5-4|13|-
CASSLRGSYEQYF
TGTGCCAGCAGCCTCAGGGGCTCCTACGAGCAGTACTTC
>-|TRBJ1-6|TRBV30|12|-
CAWDREGSPLHF
TGTGCCTGGGATCGGGAGGGCTCACCCCTCCACTTT
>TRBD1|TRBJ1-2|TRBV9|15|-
CASSAPTGDNYGYTF
TGTGCCAGCAGCGCTCCGACAGGGGATAACTATGGCTACACCTTC
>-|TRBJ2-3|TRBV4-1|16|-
CASSPGTIYHPDTQYF
TGCGCCAGCAGCCCTGGGACAATCTATCACCCAGATACGCAGTATTTT
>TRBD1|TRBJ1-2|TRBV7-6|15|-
CASSLQQGLAYGYTF
TGTGCCAGCAGCTTACAACAGGGGTTGGCCTATGGCTACACCTTC
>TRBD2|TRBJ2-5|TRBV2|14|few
CASSGAGGKETQYF
TGTGCCAGCAGTGGAGCGGGGGGAAAAGAGACCCAGTACTTC
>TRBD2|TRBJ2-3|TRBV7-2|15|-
CASSPTAGGTDTQYF
TGTGCCAGCAGCCCAACAGCGGGGGGAACAGATACGCAGTATTTT
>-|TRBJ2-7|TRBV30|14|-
CAWSRSNRVGEQYF
TGTGCCTGGAGTCGTTCAAACAGGGTAGGGGAGCAGTACTTC
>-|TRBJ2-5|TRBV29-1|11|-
CSFRGWETQYF
TGCAGCTTTAGGGGGTGGGAGACCCAGTACTTC
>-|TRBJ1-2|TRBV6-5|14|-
CASSSGGGLDGYTF
TGTGCCAGCAGTTCCGGGGGGGGGTTGGACGGCTACACCTTC
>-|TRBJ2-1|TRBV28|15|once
CASSLRGGHYNEQFF
TGTGCCAGCAGTTTGAGGGGGGGACATTACAATGAGCAGTTCTTC
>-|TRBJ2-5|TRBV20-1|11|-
CSARVGETQYF
TGCAGTGCTAGAGTCGGAGAGACCCAGTACTTC
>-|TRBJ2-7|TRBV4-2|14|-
CASSQETVSYEQYF
TGTGCCAGCAGCCAAGAAACGGTCTCCTACGAGCAGTACTTC
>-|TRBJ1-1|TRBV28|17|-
CASSPPPLGVVNTEAFF
TGTGCCAGCAGCCCCCCTCCCCTCGGGGTTGTGAACACTGAAGCTTTCTTT
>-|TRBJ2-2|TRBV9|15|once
CASSVSWTPVGELFF
TGTGCCAGCAGCGTATCGTGGACTCCAGTCGGGGAGCTGTTTTTT
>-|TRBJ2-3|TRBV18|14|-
CASSPAGTGDTQYF
TGTGCCAGCTCACCAGCAGGGACTGGGGATACGCAGTATTTT
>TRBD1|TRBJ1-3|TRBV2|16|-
CASTQWTGPSGNTIYF
TGTGCCAGCACCCAATGGACAGGGCCCTCTGGAAACACCATATATTTT
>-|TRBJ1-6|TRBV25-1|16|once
CASSEYIAEGDSPLHF
TGTGCCAGCAGTGAATATATCGCAGAAGGGGATTCACCCCTCCACTTT
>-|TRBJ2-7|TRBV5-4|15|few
CASSFRILTSYEQYF
TGTGCCAGCAGCTTCAGGATTCTGACCTCCTACGAGCAGTACTTC
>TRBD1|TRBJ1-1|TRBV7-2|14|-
CASSPGTANTEAFF
TGTGCCAGCAGCCCTGGGACAGCTAACACTGAAGCTTTCTTT
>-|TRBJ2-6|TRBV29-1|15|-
CSVASSYSGANGLTF
TGCAGCGTTGCCAGTTCTTACTCTGGGGCCAACGGCCTGACTTTC
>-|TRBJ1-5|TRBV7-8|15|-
CASSLQGYSNQPQHF
TGTGCCAGCAGCTTACAGGGGTATAGCAATCAGCCCCAGCATTTT
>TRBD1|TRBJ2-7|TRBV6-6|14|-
CASSAGTGRGEQYF
TGTGCCAGCAGCGCCGGGACAGGAAGGGGGGAGCAGTACTTC
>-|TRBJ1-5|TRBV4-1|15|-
CASSPVRGSNQPQHF
TGCGCCAGCAGCCCAGTCAGGGGTAGCAATCAGCCCCAGCATTTT
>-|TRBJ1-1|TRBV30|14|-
CALPSLTGGTEAFF
TGTGCCTTACCCTCTCTGACGGGGGGCACTGAAGCTTTCTTT
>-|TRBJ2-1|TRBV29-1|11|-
CSVYFLNEQFF
TGCAGCGTTTATTTCCTGAATGAGCAGTTCTTC
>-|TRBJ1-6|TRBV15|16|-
CATSRESLSYNSPLHF
TGTGCCACCAGCAGAGAATCCCTCTCCTATAATTCACCCCTCCACTTT
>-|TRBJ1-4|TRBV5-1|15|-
CASSLEGTLGEKLFF
TGCGCCAGCAGCTTGGAGGGGACATTGGGTGAAAAACTGTTTTTT
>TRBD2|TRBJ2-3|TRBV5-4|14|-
CASRGTSGTDTQYF
TGTGCCAGCAGGGGGACTAGCGGCACAGATACGCAGTATTTT
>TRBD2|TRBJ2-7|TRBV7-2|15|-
CASSLGGQFSYEQYF
TGTGCCAGCAGCTTGGGAGGGCAGTTCTCCTACGAGCAGTACTTC
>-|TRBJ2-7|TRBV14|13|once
CASSKLSSYEQYF
TGTGCCAGCAGCAAGCTGAGCTCCTACGAGCAGTACTTC